The following is a T cell receptor beta chain sequence with its context. This entry comes from a study of control samples from healthy donors and cancer patients. CDR1 is SEHNR and CDR2 is FQNEAQ in the germline V gene (reference sequence). CDR3 length: 12 residues. V shed 4 bases and J shed 8 bases, with 9 bases lying between them. Here immunoSEQ multiplex PCR was the method, and the copy in TCRdb shows in-frame clones only, minus some. This table holds about 6,700 clones, about 70% found once. This TCR was recovered from a male donor with melanoma. The genes are TRBV7-9 and TRBJ2-1; maybe TRBD1 (6 bases). Material: formalin-fixed, paraffin-embedded tissue. The CDR3 loop is CASSYNRDEQFF. The CDR3 nucleotides read TGTGCCAGCAGCTACAACAGGGATGAGCAGTTCTTC.